This record looks at one T cell receptor beta chain sequence and its context. Its antigen remains undetermined. Nothing much larger sits one base from this clone, and base qualities are not available. The trial excluded patients who had a history of autoimmune disease or were on systemic immunosuppression. Peripheral blood for TCR sequencing was collected from all dose cohorts at baseline, on cycle 4 day 1, and on cycle 7 day 1. Samples were obtained from an open-label, multicenter, first-in-human phase I dose-escalation trial of ivuxolimab. Adults with locally advanced or metastatic melanoma, renal cell carcinoma, hepatocellular carcinoma or head and neck squamous cell carcinoma were enrolled in the trial. Before TCR sequencing, CD4+ T cells and CD8+ T cells from peripheral blood were sorted into separate populations. These data belong to a study of OX40 agonist ivuxolimab in advanced cancers. Regarding the research as a whole: Ivuxolimab was an agonistic, fully human IgG2 monoclonal antibody directed against OX40 (CD134), a costimulatory receptor. Among the approximately 50 dose-escalation patients, roughly 20 had hepatocellular carcinoma, some 15 melanoma, 9 renal cell carcinoma and 9 head and neck cancer. Peripheral TCRbeta sequencing was intended to test whether TCR sequence diversity was altered and clonal T-cell expansion was caused by ivuxolimab. The dose-escalation cohort was about 86% male with a mean age of around 64 years, ranging from roughly 20 to 80. Intravenous ivuxolimab was administered to patients every 2 weeks at six dose levels: 0.01, 0.1, 0.3, 1.5, 3 and 10 mg/kg. Partial responses occurred in three dose-escalation patients: two with cutaneous melanoma and one with hepatocellular carcinoma. The monotherapy dose-escalation portion (N of about 47 patients) of the phase I ivuxolimab trial is reported in the paper. Prior anti-PD-1, anti-PD-L1 or anti-CTLA-4 therapy was permitted, and approximately 40% of dose-escalation patients had received checkpoint inhibitors.

Based on the germline V gene (reference sequence), the CDR1 and CDR2 sequences are SGHKS and YYEKEE. V is reduced by 4 bases and J by 7 bases, leaving a spacing of 6 bases between them. The CDR3 covers 11 residues, taking in both the cysteine and the phenylalanine. The entry retains the CDR3 DNA only, 33 bases that are in frame from base 1. Broader findings and caveats from the paper: The antigen specificity of the peripheral T cells that underwent clonal expansion was not determined. On average, CD8+ T cells showed more expanded clones than CD4+ T cells after ivuxolimab. Low levels of normalized T-cell clonal expansion were also seen in some patients who did not respond. Partial responders in the 0.1-3.0 mg/kg groups had among the lowest normalized peripheral clonal expansion, especially among CD8+ T cells. Clonal expansion of both CD4+ and CD8+ blood T cells was observed from baseline to week 6 at doses 0.1 to 3.0 mg/kg.

To sequence the TCRbeta CDR3 region, genomic DNA was isolated from the sorted cells. The immunoSEQ Assay was used for sequencing of TCRbeta CDR3 regions. Sourced from immuneACCESS, this table was stored by TCRdb with only in-frame sequences that have V and J called. A share of the clones is absent; for the studies checked, an unresolved V gene accounts for under half, and the remainder has no known explanation. This sample holds around 81,000 clones; around 89% were observed only once. The top ten hold less than 1% of the sample. The sequence was obtained from an adult with an advanced solid tumor such as melanoma, head and neck, liver or kidney cancer. The sequence is built from TRBV5-5 and TRBJ2-1; too little of a D gene remains to name it. Sequenced here: CD4+ or CD8+ T cells sorted from blood, sampled in a trial of the OX40 agonist ivuxolimab. CDR3 loop: CASSNVNEQFF. The DNA reads TGTGCCAGCAGCAACGTGAATGAGCAGTTCTTC.